This TCR beta chain was observed in a study of post-analysis software for immune sequencing data. Study as a whole: Progressive-relapsing, secondary progressive and relapsing-remitting multiple sclerosis were among the disease courses included. Study-wide findings and caveats: Same-batch samples co-clustered strongly by F measure.

This clonotype was detected a few times. What it binds is unknown. A junction boundary mismatches the germline segment, possibly from a read error. Presence of unique molecular identifiers characterized the TCR beta cDNA libraries. TCRdb passed the PCR reads through MiXCR, listing each CDR3 protein once. This sample carries hundreds of thousands of distinct CDR3 sequences, around 44% of them seen once, and the ten largest clones take 1.7%. The receptor comes from a girl aged 5 to 17 with multiple sclerosis. The sequenced material came from blood.

CDR3 region: CASGQGTEFYEKLFF. In DNA, the CDR3 is TGCGCCAGCGGCCAAGGGACAGAGTTTTATGAAAAACTGTTTTTT. The chain recombines TRBV4-1 with TRBJ1-4, with 7 positions matching TRBD1. This CDR3 is 15 amino acids long. Germline V lookup: CDR1 MGHRA, CDR2 YSYEKL.